What follows are 7 T cell receptor beta chains derived from one specimen sequenced in a study of blood T cell repertoires in COVID-19. Clones were sequenced by immunoSEQ multiplex PCR, and TCRdb holds only the in-frame ones, with some missing. Here the sample spans 150,000 or so clones, 90% to 95% being singletons. The source material was peripheral blood. The receptors come from a woman in her 50s with acute or convalescent COVID-19.

This clone has a handful of counts. This chain links TRBV6-1 with TRBJ1-4; 8 positions agree with TRBD1. In germline, CDR1 is MNHNS, CDR2 SASEGT. J lost 7 bases, V lost 1 base, and 14 bases had no gene match. The CDR3 length is 18 residues. Written as DNA, the CDR3 is TGTGCCAGCAGTGAAGGTAGGACAGGGAGCCCATGGGGTGAAAAACTGTTTTTT. As protein: CASSEGRTGSPWGEKLFF.

The CDR3 here is CATSPGTVLSSGNTIYF. CDR3 in DNA: TGTGCCACCAGCCCGGGGACAGTATTGAGCTCTGGAAACACCATATATTTT. V usage is TRBV15 and J usage is TRBJ1-3, with 7 nucleotides matching TRBD1. V was pared by 5 bases and J by 0 bases, with 10 bases of the junction left unmatched. This CDR3 is 17 amino acids long. CDR1 is LNHNV and CDR2 is YYDKDF in the germline V gene (reference sequence).

This chain joins TRBV30 and TRBJ1-1, with D possibly TRBD1 on 6 matching bases. Germline V lookup: CDR1 GTSNPN, CDR2 SVGIG (reference sequence). The V and J ends lost 3 bases and 1 base respectively, with 18 bases between them. The CDR3 consists of 16 residues. The CDR3 DNA follows: TGTGCCTGGAGCCACCCAAAGCCGGGACAGAACACTGAAGCTTTCTTT. It yields the protein CAWSHPKPGQNTEAFF.

The chain combines TRBV3-1 (or the pseudogene TRBV3-2) with TRBJ1-2; perhaps TRBD1 as D (6 bases). Deletions cut 4 bases from V and 1 base from J, with 13 bases between. This CDR3 spans 15 amino acids. Germline V CDR1 and CDR2: LGHDT, YNNKEL (reference sequence). Written as DNA, the CDR3 is TGTGCCAGCAGCCCTACAAGGGGGATTAACTATGGCTACACCTTC. Amino acid sequence: CASSPTRGINYGYTF.

CDR3 sequence reads: CASSEGGLYSYEQYF. In DNA, the CDR3 is TGTGCCAGCAGTGAAGGGGGACTATACTCCTACGAGCAGTACTTC. This chain uses TRBV6-1 with TRBJ2-7; 7 bases match TRBD2. The V segment lost 1 base and the J segment 0 bases; nucleotides outside the gene matches: 3. Looked up from germline, CDR1 is MNHNS and CDR2 is SASEGT. This CDR3 spans 15 amino acids.

CDR3 nucleotide sequence: TGTGCCAGCAGCTTAGGGGTTTCACAGGGATTCAACACCTTC. It encodes CASSLGVSQGFNTF. The chain joins TRBV7-2 to TRBJ1-2; weak D call: TRBD1 (6 bases). The CDR3 totals 14 residues. CDR1 and CDR2 from the germline V gene are SGHTA and FQGNSA. Trimming pared 1 base from V and 12 bases from J, leaving 18 bases between.

This chain uses TRBV19 with TRBJ1-3, with D unclear. V lost 0 bases, J lost 0 bases, and 9 bases lay in between. Germline V gene lookup returns CDR1 LNHDA and CDR2 SQIVND (reference sequence). The CDR3 has 16 amino acids. CDR3 nucleotides: TGTGCCAGTAGTATAGATCCAGCGAGCTCTGGAAACACCATATATTTT. Protein sequence: CASSIDPASSGNTIYF. The whole variable domain, remainder taken from reference TRBV19 and TRBJ1-3, is DGGITQSPKYLFRKEGQNVTLSCEQNLNHDAMYWYRQDPGQGLRLIYYSQIVNDFQKGDIAEGYSVSREKKESFPLTVTSAQKNPTAFYLCASSIDPASSGNTIYFGEGSWLTVV.